This T cell receptor (beta chain) was profiled in a study of Ad26.COV2.S vaccination and SARS-CoV-2 variants (TCRdb year 2021). With respect to the entire study: Donors in the vaccine arm were drawn from COV1001, a multicentre, randomized, double-blind, placebo-controlled phase I-IIa trial testing Ad26.COV2.S in healthy adults. Dosing of Ad26.COV2.S was intramuscular, at either 5x10^10 or 1x10^11 viral particles, delivered as one shot or as two shots spaced 56 days apart. Investigators did not know the trial group allocation while performing experiments and assessing outcomes. Sequencing of the TCRbeta repertoire served to evaluate the specificity and breadth of SARS-CoV-2-reactive T cell receptors following Ad26.COV2.S vaccination. The TCR-sequenced set comprised roughly 30 samples: some 20 Ad26.COV2.S vaccine recipients, 5 placebo recipients and 8 SARS-CoV-2 convalescent individuals. Trial participants were randomized into five groups of five: low-dose or high-dose Ad26.COV2.S given once or twice, or placebo on both occasions. Here is what the overall study found, with its caveats: Comparable non-spike TCR breadth was observed between vaccine and placebo recipients, consistent with only spike being contained in the vaccine. The study was not powered for comparison of responses between vaccine doses or regimens. Higher spike-specific TCR breadth was observed in Ad26.COV2.S recipients than in placebo recipients (P = 0.0014). Substantial breadth of spike-specific CD8+ and CD4+ T cell responses was reported after vaccination. It was noted by the authors that total T cell responses may have been underestimated by the TCR breadth and depth analyses.

Sample treatment or condition, as interpreted from the label and publication: 15 to 20 received Ad26.COV2.S at low or high dose, single or two shots; about 5 received placebo; per-sample allocation not given. For vaccine and placebo recipients, the sequenced repertoires came from samples collected on day 63 after the first injection. Between 29 July and 7 August 2020, Cohort 1b enrolled some 25 adults aged 18-55 years at one site in Boston, USA. Ad26.COV2.S consisted of a replication-incompetent adenovirus type 26 vector by which a prefusion-stabilized SARS-CoV-2 spike protein from the original Wuhan strain was expressed. Trimming at the junction amounts to 2 bases on V and 4 bases on J, and the germline ends lie 4 bases apart. From a lookup of the germline V gene (reference sequence), CDR1 and CDR2 are SGHNT and YYREEE. The CDR3, cysteine through phenylalanine, is 13 amino acids long. Solely the CDR3 DNA is kept, with 39 bases framed from the first base.

The immunoSEQ Assay was the method used to sequence TCRbeta CDR3 regions. After extraction, genomic DNA underwent amplification by bias-controlled multiplex PCR, followed by high-throughput sequencing. As for the authors' bioinformatics: Collapsing and filtering of sequences were performed to quantify the absolute abundance of each unique TCRbeta CDR3 region. T cell fraction was estimated by normalizing TCRbeta template counts to usable DNA, which was measured by amplifying reference genes present in all nucleated cells. Repertoire TCRs were annotated as SARS-CoV-2-specific when V gene, CDR3 amino acid sequence and J gene were exactly matched to a known reactive TCR set. The reference SARS-CoV-2 TCR set came from MIRA and was filtered for enrichment in COVID-19-positive ImmuneCODE repertoires, removing public or cross-reactive TCRs. Drawing on the MIRA antigens, annotated TCRs were analysed further at the level of specific ORF or position within ORF. Depth was the summed frequency of annotated unique rearrangements, while breadth was defined as annotated unique rearrangements over total unique productive rearrangements. Two-sided Wilcoxon rank-sum tests were used to compare TCR breadth between groups. TCRdb carries this immuneACCESS record with in-frame sequences only. Its versions omit some clonotypes, under half of them owing to an unresolved V gene in the studies checked, with the rest unexplained. V, J and clone size are taken as reported in that table, and D and trimming were inferred from the DNA itself. This sample gives about 420,000 clones in total; 88% of them show up just once. 3.5% to 4% of the sample comes from the top ten.

Points on this clone: The antigen this receptor binds is unknown. No quality values exist for individual bases; no much larger clone is one base distant. Other DNA sequences within the sample encode an identical CDR3.

The sequenced sample was peripheral blood, obtained in a trial of Ad26.COV2.S vaccine versus placebo. The sequence was collected from a person between 18 and 65 years old who received the Ad26.COV2.S COVID-19 vaccine or a placebo. The chain is made from TRBV5-4 and TRBJ2-6, with the D gene too uncertain to name. The sequence in DNA is TGTGCCAGCAGCTTAGCCGGGGCCAACGTCCTGACTTTC. Its amino acids are CASSLAGANVLTF.